The rows below give T cell receptor beta chains drawn from one sample of a study of T cells in localized non-small cell lung cancer. Sequenced by immunoSEQ multiplex PCR; TCRdb stores in-frame clones only, minus some. The table lists roughly 48,000 clones, 77% of them singletons. Sample: peripheral blood, taken before any cancer treatment. Receptors originate from a man aged 35 to 69 with stage I squamous cell lung carcinoma. CDR3s include the opening cysteine and the closing phenylalanine or tryptophan. A D gene is named only where the DNA matches it firmly. Part of the rows lack a size; the others show once, few, many or a class for expanded clones.

J | size | D | V | CDR3 | DNA
TRBJ1-4 | once | TRBD1 | TRBV9 | CASSVEGRGAINEKLFF | TGTGCCAGCAGCGTAGAAGGCAGGGGGGCGATAAATGAAAAACTGTTTTTT
TRBJ2-1 | - | TRBD2 | TRBV5-4 | CASSFTSGGRLGNEQFF | TGTGCCAGCAGCTTTACTAGCGGGGGCCGCTTGGGGAATGAGCAGTTCTTC
TRBJ1-4 | - | - | TRBV6-5 | CASRAEWSGNEKLFF | TGTGCCAGCAGGGCCGAGTGGTCCGGTAATGAAAAACTGTTTTTT
TRBJ2-2 | few | TRBD1 | TRBV6-1 | CASRERQGARSGELFF | TGTGCCAGCAGGGAAAGACAGGGGGCGCGTTCCGGGGAGCTGTTTTTT
TRBJ2-2 | - | TRBD2 | TRBV2 | CASSVPLAGGMPTGELFF | TGTGCCAGCAGTGTCCCACTAGCGGGGGGTATGCCCACCGGGGAGCTGTTTTTT
TRBJ2-7 | - | - | TRBV9 | CASSVSPRTELYEQYF | TGTGCCAGCAGCGTATCTCCGAGGACGGAGCTCTACGAGCAGTACTTC
TRBJ1-2 | - | TRBD1 | TRBV28 | CASSYRGLHGYTF | TGTGCCAGCAGCTACAGGGGACTTCATGGCTACACCTTC
TRBJ1-2 | - | - | TRBV9 | CASSVGRELSYGYTF | TGTGCCAGCAGCGTAGGGAGAGAGCTGAGCTATGGCTACACCTTC
TRBJ2-7 | - | - | TRBV6-5 | CASKDPYEQYF | TGTGCCAGCAAAGATCCCTACGAGCAGTACTTC
TRBJ1-2 | - | - | TRBV18 | CASSPGGDDGYTF | TGTGCCAGCTCACCAGGGGGGGATGATGGCTACACCTTC
TRBJ2-7 | - | TRBD2 | TRBV18 | CASSPPGGGRSYEQYF | TGTGCCAGCTCACCACCGGGCGGGGGGCGCTCCTACGAGCAGTACTTC
TRBJ2-3 | - | - | TRBV6-4 | CASSDGADTQYF | TGTGCCAGCAGTGACGGGGCAGATACGCAGTATTTT
TRBJ1-2 | - | - | TRBV7-9 | CASSPGGYGYTF | TGTGCCAGCAGCCCGGGGGGCTATGGCTACACCTTC
TRBJ1-2 | - | - | TRBV6-5 | CASSYSRGYTF | TGTGCCAGCAGTTACTCGAGAGGCTACACCTTC
TRBJ2-3 | - | TRBD1 | TRBV4-3 | CASSPGTDYTQYF | TGCGCCAGCAGCCCCGGGACAGATTATACGCAGTATTTT
TRBJ2-5 | - | - | TRBV4-1 | CASSQGAATQYF | TGCGCCAGCAGCCAAGGTGCGGCGACCCAGTACTTC
TRBJ2-5 | - | - | TRBV12-5 | CASGSGGPGETQYF | TGTGCTAGTGGTTCTGGGGGGCCGGGAGAGACCCAGTACTTC
TRBJ2-1 | - | - | TRBV18 | CASSRSRGASEEQFF | TGTGCCAGCTCACGGAGCCGGGGGGCCAGTGAGGAGCAGTTCTTC
TRBJ1-1 | few | - | TRBV6-5 | CASSVSGNTEAFF | TGTGCCAGCAGTGTCAGTGGGAACACTGAAGCTTTCTTT
TRBJ2-2 | - | - | TRBV15 | CATSRDLNTGELFF | TGTGCCACCAGCAGAGACCTGAACACCGGGGAGCTGTTTTTT
TRBJ2-7 | - | - | TRBV4-3 | CASSQGRGQYF | TGCGCCAGCAGCCAAGGGAGGGGGCAGTACTTC
TRBJ1-6 | - | - | TRBV7-2 | CASSVLGSPLHF | TGTGCCAGCAGCGTTCTCGGTTCACCCCTCCACTTT
TRBJ2-4 | - | - | TRBV21-1 | CASSKVTGEAKNIQYF | TGTGCCAGCAGCAAAGTAACCGGAGAAGCCAAAAACATTCAGTACTTC
TRBJ2-5 | - | TRBD2 | TRBV4-3 | CASSERGGQETQYF | TGCGCCAGCTCCGAGCGGGGGGGACAAGAGACCCAGTACTTC
TRBJ2-1 | - | - | TRBV5-6 | CASSSVRGAEFF | TGTGCCAGCAGCTCCGTCCGGGGGGCTGAGTTCTTC
TRBJ2-1 | - | - | TRBV5-6 | CASSLILNEQFF | TGTGCCAGCAGCTTGATCCTCAATGAGCAGTTCTTC
TRBJ1-3 | - | - | TRBV11-2 | CASSYGPGTNTIYF | TGTGCCAGCAGCTACGGGCCGGGTACAAACACCATATATTTT
TRBJ2-1 | - | - | TRBV28 | CASNEGGYNEQFF | TGTGCCAGCAACGAAGGGGGGTACAATGAGCAGTTCTTC
TRBJ2-2 | - | - | TRBV28 | CASSLSGKSNTGELFF | TGTGCCAGCAGTTTATCAGGCAAATCGAACACCGGGGAGCTGTTTTTT
TRBJ1-5 | - | - | TRBV28 | CASSFRDPLALSNQPQHF | TGTGCCAGCAGTTTTCGAGACCCCCTCGCTCTTAGCAATCAGCCCCAGCATTTT
TRBJ2-5 | - | TRBD2 | TRBV2 | CASSEGLAGMTQYF | TGTGCCAGCAGTGAGGGACTAGCGGGAATGACCCAGTACTTC
TRBJ2-7 | - | - | TRBV10-3 | CAIEGDSYEQYF | TGTGCCATCGAGGGTGATTCCTACGAGCAGTACTTC
TRBJ2-7 | - | TRBD1 | TRBV4-3 | CASSLYNAWDRGNGEQYF | TGCGCCAGCAGCCTATACAACGCGTGGGACAGGGGGAACGGCGAGCAGTACTTC
TRBJ2-5 | - | TRBD2 | TRBV5-8 | CASSLNRGGPRETQYF | TGTGCCAGCAGCTTGAATCGGGGGGGCCCGCGGGAGACCCAGTACTTC
TRBJ2-4 | - | TRBD1 | TRBV4-1 | CASSPPGTARAKNIQYF | TGCGCCAGCAGCCCCCCCGGGACAGCTAGAGCCAAAAACATTCAGTACTTC
TRBJ2-3 | - | - | TRBV11-3 | CASSLGSTPLIGSDTQYF | TGTGCCAGCAGCTTGGGAAGTACCCCTCTGATCGGATCAGATACGCAGTATTTT
TRBJ2-3 | - | - | TRBV5-4 | CASSRAGTSTDTQYF | TGTGCCAGCAGCCGGGCCGGGACTAGCACAGATACGCAGTATTTT
TRBJ2-7 | - | - | TRBV5-6 | CASSLITGGEQYF | TGTGCCAGCAGCTTGATCACGGGTGGCGAGCAGTACTTC
TRBJ1-1 | few | TRBD1 | TRBV5-4 | CASSFSDRESLEAFF | TGTGCCAGCAGCTTCTCCGACAGGGAATCTTTAGAAGCTTTCTTT
TRBJ2-5 | - | - | TRBV30 | CAWARWETQYF | TGTGCCTGGGCGCGCTGGGAGACCCAGTACTTC
TRBJ2-5 | - | TRBD2 | TRBV9 | CASSPGGGAEETQYF | TGTGCCAGCAGCCCGGGCGGGGGGGCGGAAGAGACCCAGTACTTC